This T cell receptor (beta chain) was retrieved from a study of blood T cell repertoires in COVID-19. Overall study context: Collection of acute and convalescent COVID-19 samples took place in the United States, Italy and Spain. T cells, B-cell-depleted T cells, or PBMCs provided the cDNA or gDNA that served as material.

Methods used by the authors: The authors estimated nucleated cell counts from reference gene primer amplification. Sequenced by immunoSEQ multiplex PCR; TCRdb stores in-frame clones only, minus some. That table gives V, J and clone size, and the DNA gave D and trimming. The sample lists over 150,000 clones, about 86% seen once, with about 29% in the top ten. The CDR3 loop spans 16 amino acids. J gave up 5 bases and V 2 bases, and 7 bases lay outside the gene matches. Per the germline V gene, CDR1 is MNHNS and CDR2 is SASEGT. The sequence came from a woman between 55 and 75 years old with acute or convalescent COVID-19. This chain links TRBV6-1 with TRBJ1-5, with 9 bases identical to TRBD1. The specimen sequenced was peripheral blood. CDR3 sequence: CASSEREQGAHQPQHF. CDR3 DNA: TGTGCCAGCAGTGAAAGGGAACAGGGGGCTCATCAGCCCCAGCATTTT.